The 19 T cell receptor beta chains presented below share a single source sample, sequenced in a study of cytomegalovirus exposure and HLA in healthy donors. Vbeta (60) and Jbeta (13) primers were used in the PCR. Sequenced by immunoSEQ multiplex PCR; TCRdb stores in-frame clones only, minus some. Among about 97,000 clones listed, over 80% were seen once. Sequencing was done on a sample of PBMCs. The source of these receptors is a man between 35 and 55 years old in good health and CMV-seronegative.

The V gene is TRBV7-2, the J gene TRBJ1-2; D uncertain. V lost 1 base to trimming and J lost 4 bases, with 7 bases between them. Germline lookup yields CDR1 SGHTA and CDR2 FQGNSA. This CDR3 has 13 residues. The CDR3 coding sequence is TGTGCCAGCAGCTTAGAGCCCGTCTATGGCTACACCTTC. Protein sequence: CASSLEPVYGYTF.

The chain is built from TRBV5-1 and TRBJ2-1; 13 positions agree with TRBD2. J gave up 10 bases and V 4 bases, and 11 bases lay outside the gene matches. The CDR3 is 16 residues long. Per the germline V gene, CDR1 is SGHRS and CDR2 is YFSETQ. The DNA for the CDR3 is TGCGCCAGCAGCCTTCAGGGGACTAGCGGGGTCAGGGAGCAGTTCTTC. Its translation is CASSLQGTSGVREQFF.

The rearrangement links TRBV5-5 to TRBJ1-1; TRBD1 aligns across 8 bases. CDR3 length equals 16 residues. V lost 0 bases to trimming and J lost 0 bases; unmatched junction nucleotides: 4. The V gene's germline CDR1 is SGHKS and CDR2 YYEKEE (reference sequence). CDR3 protein: CASSLGQGAMNTEAFF. The CDR3 DNA reads TGTGCCAGCAGCTTGGGGCAGGGGGCCATGAACACTGAAGCTTTCTTT. The full variable domain, its missing parts supplied by reference TRBV5-5 and TRBJ1-1, is DAGVTQSPTHLIKTRGQQVTLRCSPISGHKSVSWYQQVLGQGPQFIFQYYEKEERGRGNFPDRFSARQFPNYSSELNVNALLLGDSALYLCASSLGQGAMNTEAFFGQGTRLTVV.

J is TRBJ1-2 and V is TRBV19; 8 bases are shared with TRBD1. Germline-derived CDR1 and CDR2 are LNHDA and SQIVND (reference sequence). Trimming at V came to 9 bases and at J to 4 bases, leaving 7 bases not matched to a gene. CDR3 length: 13 amino acids. CDR3 DNA: TGTGCCAGCGGACAGGGATCGGCCTATGGCTACACCTTC. It yields the protein CASGQGSAYGYTF.

The chain employs TRBV9 and TRBJ2-1, with 7 bases identical to TRBD2. The V gene end was trimmed by 0 bases and the J gene end by 6 bases; junction bases not matched to a gene: 6. Germline CDR1 is SGDLS and CDR2 is YYNGEE. The CDR3 has 15 residues. CDR3 amino acids: CASSVVSAGFNEQFF. CDR3 DNA: TGTGCCAGCAGCGTAGTCTCAGCGGGGTTCAATGAGCAGTTCTTC.

This clone occurred once. The genes are TRBV9 and TRBJ2-2; TRBD2 might be the D (6 bases). V shed 3 bases and J shed 7 bases, with 13 bases lying between them. Looked up from germline, CDR1 is SGDLS and CDR2 is YYNGEE. The CDR3 covers 14 residues. CDR3 in amino acids: CASSGMGLVGELFF. Written as DNA, the CDR3 is TGTGCCAGCAGCGGCATGGGACTGGTCGGGGAGCTGTTTTTT.

This chain links TRBV9 with TRBJ2-3, with 10 bases matching TRBD2. This CDR3 is built from 15 residues. CDR1 and CDR2 from the germline V gene are SGDLS and YYNGEE. V shed 0 bases, J shed 6 bases, and the junction held 4 bases outside the gene matches. The CDR3 sequence is CASSVERGGLDTQYF. In DNA, the CDR3 is TGTGCCAGCAGCGTAGAGCGGGGGGGCTTGGATACGCAGTATTTT.

This rearrangement joins TRBV7-8 to TRBJ2-3, with D possibly matching TRBD2 (5 bases). The CDR3 runs 13 residues. Trimming removed 3 bases from V and 4 bases from J, with 8 bases in between. CDR1 is SGHVS, CDR2 FQNEAQ, per germline. The CDR3 sequence is CASSLILADTQYF. The CDR3 nucleotides read TGTGCCAGCAGCTTGATACTAGCAGATACGCAGTATTTT.

The rearrangement joins TRBV11-3 to TRBJ2-3; D call uncertain. The CDR3 runs to 15 residues. Trimming took 0 bases from V and 6 from J, leaving 13 bases between them. CDR1 SGHNT and CDR2 YENEEA come from the germline V gene. The DNA of the CDR3 is TGTGCCAGCAGCTTAGACCACTCAACCTCGGATACGCAGTATTTT. Protein product: CASSLDHSTSDTQYF.

This sequence joins TRBV9 and TRBJ2-7; D unclear. From germline, CDR1 is SGDLS and CDR2 YYNGEE. V was trimmed by 4 bases and J by 3 bases, leaving 8 bases between them. This CDR3 has 12 residues. This CDR3 is CASSTDNYEQYF. The CDR3 DNA sequence: TGTGCCAGCAGCACCGACAACTACGAGCAGTACTTC.

This sequence joins TRBV5-1 and TRBJ2-5; the D gene is possibly TRBD1 (6 bases). The closer fit of TRBJ2-7 to the DNA end suggests the J call may be wrong. This CDR3 region has 15 residues. Looked up from germline, CDR1 is SGHRS and CDR2 is YFSETQ. CDR3 amino acids: CASSFTGFMRDEQYF. CDR3 nucleotides: TGCGCCAGCAGCTTCACAGGGTTTATGAGGGACGAGCAGTACTTC.

The gene calls are TRBV7-6 and TRBJ1-2, with 9 bases fitting TRBD1. Germline lookup yields CDR1 SGHVS and CDR2 FNYEAQ. The J segment lost 8 bases and the V segment lost 4 bases, leaving 11 bases of the junction unmatched. CDR3 length: 15 amino acids. The CDR3 DNA reads TGTGCCAGCAGCTCCGGACAGGGGCAACCCCAGGGCTACACCTTC. Its protein is CASSSGQGQPQGYTF.

This chain connects TRBV2 to TRBJ1-4, with 8 bases identical to TRBD1. The CDR3 sequence is 13 residues long. CDR1 is SNHLY, CDR2 FYNNEI, per germline. The trim removed 7 bases at V and 8 bases at J, leaving 6 bases unmatched. CDR3 coding DNA: TGTGCCAGCATAGAGACAGGGGCCGAAAAACTGTTTTTT. The encoded protein is CASIETGAEKLFF.

This sequence joins TRBV19 and TRBJ2-7; 10 bases map to TRBD1. Trimming cost V 7 bases and J 6 bases; bases outside gene matches: 9. Per germline, CDR1 LNHDA and CDR2 SQIVND (reference sequence). This CDR3 is 14 amino acids long. CDR3 nucleotide sequence: TGTGCCAGTATGACAGGGGGCGCCTCCGGCGAGCAGTACTTC. Translation: CASMTGGASGEQYF.

The table lists this clone with a count of one. The chain recombines TRBV30 with TRBJ1-5; 11 bases are a match to TRBD1. In germline, CDR1 is GTSNPN, CDR2 SVGIG (reference sequence). This CDR3 contains 14 residues. V was pared by 0 bases and J by 6 bases, with 1 base of the junction left unmatched. The CDR3 DNA reads TGTGCCTGGAGTGTGGACAGGGGGCCTCAGCCCCAGCATTTT. It is translated as CAWSVDRGPQPQHF. The variable domain in full, completed from reference TRBV30 and TRBJ1-5, reads SQTIHQWPATLVQPVGSPLSLECTVEGTSNPNLYWYRQAAGRGLQLLFYSVGIGQISSEVPQNLSASRPQDRQFILSSKKLLLSDSGFYLCAWSVDRGPQPQHFGDGTRLSIL.

The chain is built from TRBV4-1 and TRBJ1-5, with 7 bases that match TRBD1. Germline assignment: CDR1 MGHRA and CDR2 YSYEKL. Trimming took 4 bases from V and 2 from J; bases not matched to a gene: 5. The CDR3 runs 15 residues. In DNA form, the CDR3 reads TGCGCCAGCAGCCCGCGACAGGGAGGCAATCAGCCCCAGCATTTT. Translated, it gives CASSPRQGGNQPQHF.

This chain uses TRBV19 with TRBJ2-1, with 9 bases lining up with TRBD2. Germline V gene lookup returns CDR1 LNHDA and CDR2 SQIVND (reference sequence). CDR3 length: 14 amino acids. The J segment lost 12 bases and the V segment lost 4 bases, leaving 10 bases of the junction unmatched. Written as DNA, the CDR3 is TGTGCCAGTAGTACCCAGCGGGGGGTGTCCACGCAGTTCTTC. Protein: CASSTQRGVSTQFF.

This clone was observed once. The rearrangement joins TRBV30 to TRBJ1-1; the match to TRBD1 covers 9 bases. J gave up 7 bases and V 4 bases, and 10 bases lay outside the gene matches. Germline V gene lookup returns CDR1 GTSNPN and CDR2 SVGIG (reference sequence). There are 14 residues in the CDR3. The DNA of the CDR3 is TGTGCCTGGAATAAGAGACAGGGGGGTCTTGAAGCTTTCTTT. Encoded protein: CAWNKRQGGLEAFF.

The V and J genes are TRBV9 and TRBJ1-1; maybe TRBD1 (5 bases). CDR3 length: 15 residues. Germline V gives CDR1 SGDLS, CDR2 YYNGEE. The V gene lost 0 bases and the J gene lost 5 bases, with 14 bases spanning the gap. The CDR3 nucleotides read TGTGCCAGCAGCGTAGAGGGAGGGGTTAGGACTGAAGCTTTCTTT. Its translation: CASSVEGGVRTEAFF.